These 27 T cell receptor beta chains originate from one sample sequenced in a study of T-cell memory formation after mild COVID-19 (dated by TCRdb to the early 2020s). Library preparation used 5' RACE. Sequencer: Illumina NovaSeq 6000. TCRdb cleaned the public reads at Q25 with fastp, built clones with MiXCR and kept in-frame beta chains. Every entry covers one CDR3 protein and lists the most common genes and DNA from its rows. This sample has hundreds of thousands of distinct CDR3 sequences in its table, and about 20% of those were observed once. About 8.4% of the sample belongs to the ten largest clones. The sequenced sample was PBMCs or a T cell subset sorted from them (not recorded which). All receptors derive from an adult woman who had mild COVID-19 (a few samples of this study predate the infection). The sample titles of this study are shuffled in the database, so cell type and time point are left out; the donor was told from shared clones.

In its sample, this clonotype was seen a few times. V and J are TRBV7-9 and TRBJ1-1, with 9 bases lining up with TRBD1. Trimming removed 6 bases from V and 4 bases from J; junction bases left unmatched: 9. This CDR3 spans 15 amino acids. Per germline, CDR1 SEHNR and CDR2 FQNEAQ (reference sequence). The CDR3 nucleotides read TGTGCCAGCAGTTCGGGACAGGGAGTGGTCACTGAAGCTTTCTTT. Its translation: CASSSGQGVVTEAFF. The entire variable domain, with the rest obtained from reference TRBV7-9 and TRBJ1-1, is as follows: DTGVSQNPRHKITKRGQNVTFRCDPISEHNRLYWYRQTLGQGPEFLTYFQNEAQLEKSRLLSDRFSAERPKGSFSTLEIQRTEQGDSAMYLCASSSGQGVVTEAFFGQGTRLTVV.

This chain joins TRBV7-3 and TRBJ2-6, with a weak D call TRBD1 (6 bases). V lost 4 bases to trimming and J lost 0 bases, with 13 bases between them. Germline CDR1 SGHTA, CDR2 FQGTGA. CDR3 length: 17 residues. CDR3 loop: CASSSQGANSGANVLTF. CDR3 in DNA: TGTGCCAGCAGCTCACAGGGCGCCAACTCTGGGGCCAACGTCCTGACTTTC.

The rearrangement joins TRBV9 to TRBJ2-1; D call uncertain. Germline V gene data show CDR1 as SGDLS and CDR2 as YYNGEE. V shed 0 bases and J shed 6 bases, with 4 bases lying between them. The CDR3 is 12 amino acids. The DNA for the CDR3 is TGTGCCAGCAGCGTAGGTTTCAATGAGCAGTTCTTC. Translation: CASSVGFNEQFF. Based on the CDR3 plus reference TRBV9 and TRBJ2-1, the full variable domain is DSGVTQTPKHLITATGQRVTLRCSPRSGDLSVYWYQQSLDQGLQFLIQYYNGEERAKGNILERFSAQQFPDLHSELNLSSLELGDSALYFCASSVGFNEQFFGPGTRLTVL.

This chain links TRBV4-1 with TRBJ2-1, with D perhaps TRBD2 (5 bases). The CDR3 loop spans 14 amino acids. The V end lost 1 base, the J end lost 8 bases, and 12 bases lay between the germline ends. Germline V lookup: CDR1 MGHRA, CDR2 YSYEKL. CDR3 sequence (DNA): TGCGCCAGCAGCCAAGGGTCGGGGTCCTATGAGCAGTTCTTC. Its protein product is CASSQGSGSYEQFF.

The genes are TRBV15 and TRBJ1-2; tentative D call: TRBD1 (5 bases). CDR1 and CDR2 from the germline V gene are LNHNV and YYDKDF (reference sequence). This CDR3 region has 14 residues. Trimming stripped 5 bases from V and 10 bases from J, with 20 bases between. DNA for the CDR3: TGTGCCACCAGCTTTCCTCCCCGGGACCTAGACTACACCTTC. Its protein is CATSFPPRDLDYTF. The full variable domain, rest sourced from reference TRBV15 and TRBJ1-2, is DAMVIQNPRYQVTQFGKPVTLSCSQTLNHNVMYWYQQKSSQAPKLLFHYYDKDFNNEADTPDNFQSRRPNTSFCFLDIRSPGLGDTAMYLCATSFPPRDLDYTFGSGTRLTVV.

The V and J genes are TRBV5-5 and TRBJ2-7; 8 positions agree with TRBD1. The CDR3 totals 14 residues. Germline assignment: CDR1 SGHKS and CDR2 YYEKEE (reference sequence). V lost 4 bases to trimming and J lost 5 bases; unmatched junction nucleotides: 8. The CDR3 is CASSLPGQDHEQYF. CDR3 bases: TGTGCCAGCAGCCTGCCGGGACAGGACCACGAGCAGTACTTC.

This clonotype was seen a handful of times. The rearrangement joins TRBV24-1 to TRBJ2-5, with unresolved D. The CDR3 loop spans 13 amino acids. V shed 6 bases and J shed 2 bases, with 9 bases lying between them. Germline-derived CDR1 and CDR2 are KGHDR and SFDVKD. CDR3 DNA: TGTGCCACCAGTACCAAATGGCAAGAGACCCAGTACTTC. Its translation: CATSTKWQETQYF.

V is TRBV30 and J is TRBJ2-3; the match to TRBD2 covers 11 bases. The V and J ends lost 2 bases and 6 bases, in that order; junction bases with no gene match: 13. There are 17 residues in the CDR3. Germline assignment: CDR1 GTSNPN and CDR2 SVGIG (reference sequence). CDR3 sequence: CAWSLGRLAGLSDTQYF. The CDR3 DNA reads TGTGCCTGGAGTCTGGGGAGACTAGCGGGGCTATCGGATACGCAGTATTTT.

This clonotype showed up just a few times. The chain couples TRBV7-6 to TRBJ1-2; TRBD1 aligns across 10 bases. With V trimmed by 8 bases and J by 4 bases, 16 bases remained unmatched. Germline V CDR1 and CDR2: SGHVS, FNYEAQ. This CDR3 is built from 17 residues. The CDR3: CASGYGTGAPQSYGYTF. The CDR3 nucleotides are TGTGCCAGCGGATACGGGACAGGGGCTCCACAGTCCTATGGCTACACCTTC.

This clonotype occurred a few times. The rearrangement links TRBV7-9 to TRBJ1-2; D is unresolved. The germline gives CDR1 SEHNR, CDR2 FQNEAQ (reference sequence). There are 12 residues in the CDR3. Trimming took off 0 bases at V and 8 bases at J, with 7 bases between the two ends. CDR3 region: CASSLAVAGYTF. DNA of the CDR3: TGTGCCAGCAGCTTAGCCGTGGCGGGCTACACCTTC.

The CDR3 here is CASRDRANSPLHF. CDR3 DNA sequence: TGTGCCAGCAGGGACAGGGCTAATTCACCCCTCCACTTT. The genes are TRBV25-1 and TRBJ1-6, with 8 bases matching TRBD1. The CDR3 has 13 amino acids. Germline V gene data show CDR1 as MGHDK and CDR2 as SYGVNS. V was pared by 6 bases and J by 6 bases, with 1 base of the junction left unmatched.

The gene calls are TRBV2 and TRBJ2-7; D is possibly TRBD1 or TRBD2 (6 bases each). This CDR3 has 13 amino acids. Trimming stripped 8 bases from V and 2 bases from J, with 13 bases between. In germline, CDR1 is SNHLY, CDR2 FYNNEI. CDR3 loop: CASLAGHTYEQYF. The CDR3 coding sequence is TGTGCCAGCCTGGCGGGACACACCTACGAGCAGTACTTC.

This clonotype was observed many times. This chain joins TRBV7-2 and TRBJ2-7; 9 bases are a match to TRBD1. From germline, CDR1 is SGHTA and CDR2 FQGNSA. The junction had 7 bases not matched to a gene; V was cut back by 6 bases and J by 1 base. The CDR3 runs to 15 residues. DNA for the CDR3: TGTGCCAGCAGTTCGGACAGGGGTCTGTCCTACGAGCAGTACTTC. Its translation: CASSSDRGLSYEQYF. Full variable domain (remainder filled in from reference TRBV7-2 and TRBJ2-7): GAGVSQSPSNKVTEKGKDVELRCDPISGHTALYWYRQSLGQGLEFLIYFQGNSAPDKSGLPSDRFSAERTGGSVSTLTIQRTQQEDSAVYLCASSSDRGLSYEQYFGPGTRLTVT.

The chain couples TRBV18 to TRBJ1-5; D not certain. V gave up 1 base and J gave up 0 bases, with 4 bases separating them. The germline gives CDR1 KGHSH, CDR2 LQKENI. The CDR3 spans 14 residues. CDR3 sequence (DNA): TGTGCCAGCTCACCACGGAATAGCAATCAGCCCCAGCATTTT. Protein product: CASSPRNSNQPQHF.

In nucleotides, the CDR3 is TGTGCCAGCAGTTACTCGTACAGTAAAGGGGTGGCCGAGCAGTACTTC. It yields the protein CASSYSYSKGVAEQYF. J is TRBJ2-7 and V is TRBV6-5; TRBD1 is a possible D gene (5 bases). The V end lost 0 bases, the J end lost 6 bases, and 18 bases lay between the germline ends. In germline, CDR1 is MNHEY, CDR2 SVGAGI. This CDR3 has 16 residues.

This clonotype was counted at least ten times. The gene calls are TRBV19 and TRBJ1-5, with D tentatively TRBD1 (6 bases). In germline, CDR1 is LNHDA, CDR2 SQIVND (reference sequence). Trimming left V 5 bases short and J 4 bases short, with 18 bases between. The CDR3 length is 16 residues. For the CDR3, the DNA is TGTGCCAGTAGTTCCTCCAGGGGTTTCGGAAATCAGCCCCAGCATTTT. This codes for CASSSSRGFGNQPQHF. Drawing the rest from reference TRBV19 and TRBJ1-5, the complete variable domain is DGGITQSPKYLFRKEGQNVTLSCEQNLNHDAMYWYRQDPGQGLRLIYYSQIVNDFQKGDIAEGYSVSREKKESFPLTVTSAQKNPTAFYLCASSSSRGFGNQPQHFGDGTRLSIL.

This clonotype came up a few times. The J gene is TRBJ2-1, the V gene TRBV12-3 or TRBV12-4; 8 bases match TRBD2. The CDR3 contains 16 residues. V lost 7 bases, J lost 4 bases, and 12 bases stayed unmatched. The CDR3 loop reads CASTPRLARIYNEQFF. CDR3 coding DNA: TGTGCCAGCACCCCCCGACTAGCGAGAATATACAATGAGCAGTTCTTC.

For the CDR3, the DNA is TGTGCCAGCAGATCCAACCGGGACAGGGTTATCCAATACAATGAGCAGTTCTTC. Its protein is CASRSNRDRVIQYNEQFF. This chain joins TRBV7-9 and TRBJ2-1, with 9 bases fitting TRBD1. From germline, CDR1 is SEHNR and CDR2 FQNEAQ (reference sequence). This CDR3 has 18 amino acids. V was pared by 6 bases and J by 4 bases, with 16 bases of the junction left unmatched.

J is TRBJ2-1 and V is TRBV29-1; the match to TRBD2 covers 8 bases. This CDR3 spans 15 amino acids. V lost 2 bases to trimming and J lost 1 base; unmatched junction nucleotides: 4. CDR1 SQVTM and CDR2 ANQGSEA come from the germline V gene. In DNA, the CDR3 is TGCAGCGTTGAATTACTAGCGGAGTCCTACAATGAGCAGTTCTTC. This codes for CSVELLAESYNEQFF.

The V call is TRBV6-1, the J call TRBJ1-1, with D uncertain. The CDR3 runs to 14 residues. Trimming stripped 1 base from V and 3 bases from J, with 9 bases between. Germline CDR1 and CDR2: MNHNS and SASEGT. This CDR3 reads CASSEGPGYTEAFF. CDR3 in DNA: TGTGCCAGCAGTGAAGGTCCAGGATACACTGAAGCTTTCTTT.

As DNA, the CDR3 is TGCGCCAGCAGCTTGGCCACAGCCCCCGGGGCCGGGGAGCTGTTTTTT. Translation: CASSLATAPGAGELFF. This rearrangement joins TRBV5-1 to TRBJ2-2; tentative D call: TRBD2 (5 bases). Trimming cost V 0 bases and J 6 bases, with 15 bases left between them. This CDR3 is 16 amino acids long. Germline CDR1 is SGHRS and CDR2 is YFSETQ. Full variable domain (rest looked up from reference TRBV5-1 and TRBJ2-2): KAGVTQTPRYLIKTRGQQVTLSCSPISGHRSVSWYQQTPGQGLQFLFEYFSETQRNKGNFPGRFSGRQFSNSRSEMNVSTLELGDSALYLCASSLATAPGAGELFFGEGSRLTVL.

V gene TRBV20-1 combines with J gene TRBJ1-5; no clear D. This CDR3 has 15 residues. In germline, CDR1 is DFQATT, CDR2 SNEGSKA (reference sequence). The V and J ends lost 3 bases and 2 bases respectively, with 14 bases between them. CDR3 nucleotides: TGCAGTGCTAGTCCGTACCCTGGGGGCAATCAGCCCCAGCATTTT. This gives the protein CSASPYPGGNQPQHF.

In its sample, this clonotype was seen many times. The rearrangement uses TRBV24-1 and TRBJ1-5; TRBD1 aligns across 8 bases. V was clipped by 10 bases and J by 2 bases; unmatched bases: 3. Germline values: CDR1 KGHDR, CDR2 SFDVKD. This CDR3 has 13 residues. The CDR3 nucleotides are TGTGCCACGCAGGGACAGGGCAATCAGCCCCAGCATTTT. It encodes CATQGQGNQPQHF.

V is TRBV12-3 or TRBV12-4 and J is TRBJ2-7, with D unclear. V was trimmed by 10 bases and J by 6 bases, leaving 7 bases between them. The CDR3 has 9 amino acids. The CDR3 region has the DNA TGTGCCAACGGAATCGAGCAGTACTTC. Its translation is CANGIEQYF.

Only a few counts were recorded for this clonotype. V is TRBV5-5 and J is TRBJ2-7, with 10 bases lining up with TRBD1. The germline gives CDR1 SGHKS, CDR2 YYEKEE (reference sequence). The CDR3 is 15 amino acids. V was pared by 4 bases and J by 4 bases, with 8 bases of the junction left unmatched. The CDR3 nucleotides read TGTGCCAGCAGCCCGGGGGACAGGGGTGAATACGAGCAGTACTTC. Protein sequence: CASSPGDRGEYEQYF.

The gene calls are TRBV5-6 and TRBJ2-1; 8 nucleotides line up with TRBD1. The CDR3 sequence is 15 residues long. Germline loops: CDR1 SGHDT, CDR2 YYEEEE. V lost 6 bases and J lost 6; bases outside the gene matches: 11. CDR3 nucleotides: TGTGCCAGCATTAAAACCGGAACAGGGGGCAATGAGCAGTTCTTC. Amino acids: CASIKTGTGGNEQFF.

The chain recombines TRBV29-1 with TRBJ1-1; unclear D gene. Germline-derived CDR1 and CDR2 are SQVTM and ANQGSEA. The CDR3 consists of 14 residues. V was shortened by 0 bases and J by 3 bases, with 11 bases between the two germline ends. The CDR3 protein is CSVEDMRRDTEAFF. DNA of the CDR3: TGCAGCGTTGAAGATATGCGGCGGGACACTGAAGCTTTCTTT.